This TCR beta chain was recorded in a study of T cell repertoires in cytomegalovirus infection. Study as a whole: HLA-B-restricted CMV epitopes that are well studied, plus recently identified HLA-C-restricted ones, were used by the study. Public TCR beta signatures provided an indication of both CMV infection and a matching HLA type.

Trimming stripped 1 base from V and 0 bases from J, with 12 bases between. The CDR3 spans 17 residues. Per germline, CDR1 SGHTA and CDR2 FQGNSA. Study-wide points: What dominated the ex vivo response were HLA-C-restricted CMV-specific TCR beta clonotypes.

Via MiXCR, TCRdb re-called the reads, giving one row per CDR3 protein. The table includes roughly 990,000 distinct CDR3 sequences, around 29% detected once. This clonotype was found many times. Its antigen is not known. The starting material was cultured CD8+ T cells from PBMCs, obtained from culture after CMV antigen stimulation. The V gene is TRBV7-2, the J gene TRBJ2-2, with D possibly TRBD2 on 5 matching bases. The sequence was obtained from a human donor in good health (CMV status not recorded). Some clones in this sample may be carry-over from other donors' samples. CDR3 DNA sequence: TGTGCCAGCAGCTTAGTCCCCGGGGTTTCGAACACCGGGGAGCTGTTTTTT. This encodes CASSLVPGVSNTGELFF. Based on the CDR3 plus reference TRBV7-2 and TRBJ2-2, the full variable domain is GAGVSQSPSNKVTEKGKDVELRCDPISGHTALYWYRQSLGQGLEFLIYFQGNSAPDKSGLPSDRFSAERTGGSVSTLTIQRTQQEDSAVYLCASSLVPGVSNTGELFFGEGSRLTVL.